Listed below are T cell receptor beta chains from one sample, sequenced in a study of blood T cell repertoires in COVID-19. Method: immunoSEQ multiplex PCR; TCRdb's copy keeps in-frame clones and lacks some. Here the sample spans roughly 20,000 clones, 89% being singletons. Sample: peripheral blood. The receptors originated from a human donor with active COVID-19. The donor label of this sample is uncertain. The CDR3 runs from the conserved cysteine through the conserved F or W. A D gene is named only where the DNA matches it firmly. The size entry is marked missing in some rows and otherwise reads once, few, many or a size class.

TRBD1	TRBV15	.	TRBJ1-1	CATSRNRNQGARLNTEAFF	TGTGCCACCAGCAGAAACCGTAATCAGGGGGCACGGTTGAACACTGAAGCTTTCTTT
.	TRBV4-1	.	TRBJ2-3	CASSLPRDTQYF	TGCGCCAGCAGCCTCCCTCGGGATACGCAGTATTTT
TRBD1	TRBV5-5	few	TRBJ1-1	CASSSTGDTEAFF	TGTGCCAGCAGCTCAACAGGGGACACTGAAGCTTTCTTT
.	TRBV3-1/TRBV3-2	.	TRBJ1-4	CASSQTRDEKLFF	TGTGCCAGCAGCCAGACCAGGGATGAAAAACTGTTTTTT
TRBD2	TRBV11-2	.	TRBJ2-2	CASSLPSGRAAGELFF	TGTGCCAGCAGCTTGCCTAGCGGGAGGGCGGCCGGGGAGCTGTTTTTT
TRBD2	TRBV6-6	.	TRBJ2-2	CASSSPAGGLTGELFF	TGTGCCAGCAGTTCCCCAGCGGGGGGTCTTACCGGGGAGCTGTTTTTT
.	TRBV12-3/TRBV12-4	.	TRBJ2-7	CASTNRVYEQYF	TGTGCCAGCACAAACAGGGTCTACGAGCAGTACTTC
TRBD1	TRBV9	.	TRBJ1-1	CASSRDRVGSEAFF	TGTGCCAGCAGCCGGGACAGGGTAGGGTCTGAAGCTTTCTTT
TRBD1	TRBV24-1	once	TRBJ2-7	CATSENTGEQQYF	TGTGCCACCAGCGAAAATACAGGGGAGCAGCAGTACTTC
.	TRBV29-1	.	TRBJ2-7	CSVEGQYEQYF	TGCAGCGTTGAAGGACAGTACGAGCAGTACTTC
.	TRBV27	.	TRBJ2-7	CASRPGTTSYEQYF	TGTGCCAGCAGACCAGGGACAACATCTTACGAGCAGTACTTC
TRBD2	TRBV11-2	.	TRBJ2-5	CASGRAFETQYF	TGTGCCAGCGGGAGGGCCTTTGAGACCCAGTACTTC
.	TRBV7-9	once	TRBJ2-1	CASSLRGAGNEQFF	TGTGCCAGCAGCTTACGTGGGGCGGGAAATGAGCAGTTCTTC
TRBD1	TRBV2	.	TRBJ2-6	CASGDRAGANVLTF	TGTGCCAGCGGGGACAGGGCTGGGGCCAACGTCCTGACTTTC
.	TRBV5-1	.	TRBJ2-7	CASSWGWAGQNYEQYF	TGCGCCAGCAGTTGGGGCTGGGCGGGGCAGAACTACGAGCAGTACTTC
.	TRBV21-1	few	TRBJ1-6	CASQAPGQYNSPLHF	TGTGCCAGCCAGGCTCCGGGACAGTATAATTCACCCCTCCACTTT
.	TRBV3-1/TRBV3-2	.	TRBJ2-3	CASSQDERRWGGRTDTQYF	TGTGCCAGCAGCCAGGACGAGCGGAGGTGGGGGGGCCGAACAGATACGCAGTATTTT
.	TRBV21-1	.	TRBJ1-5	CASSNRGIGNQPQHF	TGTGCCAGCAGCAACAGGGGGATTGGCAATCAGCCCCAGCATTTT
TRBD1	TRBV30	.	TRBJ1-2	CAGLRGQAIDYGYTF	TGTGCCGGTTTAAGGGGGCAGGCGATCGACTATGGCTACACCTTC
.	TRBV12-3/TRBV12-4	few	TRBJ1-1	CASSPYRATEAFF	TGTGCCAGCAGTCCGTACAGGGCCACTGAAGCTTTCTTT
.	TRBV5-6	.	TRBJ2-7	CASSFGSRGSYEQYF	TGTGCCAGCAGCTTTGGTTCGCGAGGTTCCTACGAGCAGTACTTC
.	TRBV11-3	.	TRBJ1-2	CASSLNQGNYGYTF	TGTGCCAGCAGCTTAAACCAGGGAAACTATGGCTACACCTTC
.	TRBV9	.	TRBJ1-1	CASSFLGRRDTEAFF	TGTGCCAGCAGCTTCCTAGGAAGGAGGGACACTGAAGCTTTCTTT
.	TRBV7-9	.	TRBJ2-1	CASSLGRAAYNEQFF	TGTGCCAGCAGCTTGGGCAGGGCGGCCTACAATGAGCAGTTCTTC
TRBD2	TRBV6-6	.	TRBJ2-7	CASSLVPLSGNAVEQYF	TGTGCCAGCAGTCTAGTCCCCCTGAGCGGGAATGCAGTAGAGCAGTACTTC
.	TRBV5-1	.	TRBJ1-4	CASSRDRTNEKLFF	TGCGCCAGCAGCAGAGACAGGACTAATGAAAAACTGTTTTTT
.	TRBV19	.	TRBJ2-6	CASRRSGANVLTF	TGTGCCAGTAGGAGGTCTGGGGCCAACGTCCTGACTTTC
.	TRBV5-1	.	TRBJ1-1	CASSFQGSGRTEAFF	TGCGCCAGCAGCTTCCAGGGAAGTGGTAGGACTGAAGCTTTCTTT
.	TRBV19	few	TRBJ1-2	CASTIGDESTGSNYGYTF	TGTGCCAGTACCATCGGGGATGAATCAACAGGGTCTAACTATGGCTACACCTTC
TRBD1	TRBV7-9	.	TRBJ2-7	CASSGGTGKSYEQYF	TGTGCCAGCAGCGGCGGGACAGGGAAGTCCTACGAGCAGTACTTC
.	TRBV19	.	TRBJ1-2	CASILGEGARGGYTF	TGTGCCAGTATCCTGGGGGAGGGAGCCCGGGGCGGCTACACCTTC
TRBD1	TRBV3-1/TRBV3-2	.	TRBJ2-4	CASAEQGENIQYF	TGTGCCAGCGCTGAACAGGGGGAAAACATTCAGTACTTC
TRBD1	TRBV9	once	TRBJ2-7	CASSIGQGSSEQYF	TGTGCCAGCAGCATTGGACAGGGAAGTAGCGAGCAGTACTTC
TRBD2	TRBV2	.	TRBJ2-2	CASTAGGTGELFF	TGTGCCAGCACAGCGGGGGGGACCGGGGAGCTGTTTTTT
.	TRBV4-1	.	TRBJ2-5	CASSHGREETQYF	TGCGCCAGCAGCCATGGGAGAGAAGAGACCCAGTACTTC
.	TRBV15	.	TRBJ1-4	CATSRDLTAVTNEKLFF	TGTGCCACCAGCAGAGATCTGACAGCCGTAACTAATGAAAAACTGTTTTTT
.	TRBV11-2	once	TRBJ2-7	CASSPSYEQYF	TGTGCCAGCAGCCCTTCCTACGAGCAGTACTTC
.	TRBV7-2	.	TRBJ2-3	CASSLAGANGVDTQYF	TGTGCCAGCAGCTTAGCGGGCGCAAACGGGGTAGATACGCAGTATTTT
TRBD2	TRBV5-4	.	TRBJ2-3	CASSPPAGRTDTQYF	TGTGCCAGCAGCCCCCCAGCGGGGCGCACAGATACGCAGTATTTT
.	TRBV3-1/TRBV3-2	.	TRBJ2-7	CASSHQAGTPPYEQYF	TGTGCCAGCAGTCATCAGGCCGGGACACCACCTTACGAGCAGTACTTC
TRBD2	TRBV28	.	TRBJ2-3	CASSSIAGARVDTQYF	TGTGCCAGCAGTTCCATAGCGGGAGCGAGGGTAGATACGCAGTATTTT
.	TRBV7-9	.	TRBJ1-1	CASSLAGSIGSLKLAFF	TGTGCCAGCAGCTTAGCGGGGAGTATAGGGTCTCTCAAATTAGCTTTCTTT
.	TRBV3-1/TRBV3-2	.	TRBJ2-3	CASSQEYGVGDGTDTQYF	TGTGCCAGCAGCCAAGAATACGGGGTAGGAGACGGCACAGATACGCAGTATTTT
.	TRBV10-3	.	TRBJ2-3	CAISGDTGTDTQYF	TGTGCCATCAGTGGCGACACAGGCACAGATACGCAGTATTTT
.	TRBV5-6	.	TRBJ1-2	CASSLWPLNYGYTF	TGTGCCAGCAGCTTGTGGCCGTTGAACTATGGCTACACCTTC
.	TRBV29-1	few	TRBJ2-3	CSVVQDFFSTDTQYF	TGCAGCGTTGTCCAAGACTTCTTTAGCACAGATACGCAGTATTTT
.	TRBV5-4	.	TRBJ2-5	CASSRLGQGQETQYF	TGTGCCAGCAGTCGACTTGGGCAGGGCCAAGAGACCCAGTACTTC
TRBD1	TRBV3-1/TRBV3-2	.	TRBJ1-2	CASSPAGDRGDGYTF	TGTGCCAGCAGCCCAGCAGGGGACAGGGGGGATGGCTACACCTTC
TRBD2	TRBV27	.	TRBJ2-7	CASGRDGTGEQYF	TGTGCCAGTGGGAGGGACGGAACGGGCGAGCAGTACTTC
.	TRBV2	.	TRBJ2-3	CASGRRDTGTDTQYF	TGTGCCAGCGGACGCCGGGACACCGGCACAGATACGCAGTATTTT
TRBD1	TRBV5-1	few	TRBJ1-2	CASSLGQGGGYTF	TGCGCCAGCAGCTTAGGACAGGGAGGTGGCTACACCTTC
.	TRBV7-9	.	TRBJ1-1	CASSILTGGGEAFF	TGTGCCAGCAGCATCCTCACGGGGGGCGGTGAAGCTTTCTTT